The source of this T cell receptor (beta chain) is a study of cytomegalovirus exposure and HLA in healthy donors. Only in-frame clones appear in the TCRdb table, and some are missing; sequencing was by immunoSEQ multiplex PCR. The sample includes about 120,000 clones, around 85% of them seen just once. The CDR3 spans 13 residues. Trimming removed 4 bases at V and 4 bases at J, with 10 bases between. The V gene's germline CDR1 is SGHTA and CDR2 FQGTGA. The chain combines TRBV7-3 with TRBJ1-1, with D perhaps TRBD1 (5 bases). The sample comprised PBMCs. The origin of this receptor is a woman between 25 and 40 years old in good health and CMV-seronegative. The CDR3 DNA reads TGTGCCAGCAGCTCCCAGGGTTCCACTGAAGCTTTCTTT. It codes for CASSSQGSTEAFF.